Below are 8 T cell receptor beta chains sequenced from a single sample in a study of T cells in women clearing cervical HPV infection. Sequenced by immunoSEQ multiplex PCR; TCRdb stores in-frame clones only, minus some. Here the sample table reports some 24,000 clones. The specimen sequenced was blood buffy coat. The receptors were sampled from a woman aged 18-70 years with a cervical HPV16 infection that either progressed to CIN3+ or cleared (not recorded which).

A word on this clone: The CDR3 end is not reached by the read, which stops 3 residues before it; the germline J gene fills it in. The rearrangement uses TRBV19 and TRBJ1-5; 7 bases line up with TRBD1. Germline values: CDR1 LNHDA, CDR2 SQIVND (reference sequence). The CDR3 has 15 amino acids. Trimming at V came to 9 bases and at J to 3 bases, leaving 11 bases not matched to a gene. The part of the CDR3 DNA that was read is TGTGCCAGCTTGCCGGACAGGAACCACAATCAGCCC. Residues: CASLPDRNHNQP. The CDR3 in its entirety is CASLPDRNHNQPQHF.

A note on this clone: The read halts 3 residues ahead of the CDR3 end, with the missing end drawn from the germline J gene. This sample also contains other DNA sequences that code for the same CDR3. The chain recombines TRBV7-2 with TRBJ1-3; a possible D gene is TRBD1 (6 bases). CDR3 length: 16 amino acids. CDR1 and CDR2 from the germline V gene are SGHTA and FQGNSA. V lost 0 bases and J 4 bases, leaving 13 bases between the germline ends. CDR3 protein: CASSLAQGVIGNTIYF. The CDR3 bases that were read are TGTGCCAGCAGCTTAGCACAGGGTGTAATAGGAAACACC.

With regard to this clone: The DNA ends 3 residues before the CDR3 does, and the rest of the CDR3 is filled in from the germline J gene. Other DNA sequences from this sample encode an identical CDR3 as well. This chain connects TRBV10-1 to TRBJ1-3; D possibly corresponds to TRBD1 (5 bases). Germline CDR1 and CDR2: WNHNN and SYGVQD (reference sequence). This CDR3 is built from 17 residues. Trimming left V 6 bases short and J 1 base short, with 19 bases between. CDR3 DNA, as far as it was read: TGCGCCAGCAGGAGGGGAAAAAGGGGCTCGTCTGGAAACACC. It codes for CASRRGKRGSSGNT. The CDR3, in full, reads CASRRGKRGSSGNTIYF.

On this clone itself: Sequencing ends 3 residues short of the CDR3 end; the germline J gene provides the rest. The J gene is TRBJ2-3, the V gene TRBV6-2 or TRBV6-3; 12 bases align to TRBD2. The germline V gene has CDR1 MNHEY and CDR2 SVGEGT. This CDR3 is built from 14 residues. Trimming took 7 bases from V and 4 from J; bases not matched to a gene: 3. CDR3 bases read: TGTGCCAGCATACTAGCGGGAGGCGCAGATACG. As protein: CASILAGGADT. The CDR3 in its entirety is CASILAGGADTQYF.

The CDR3 DNA, read in part, is TGTGCCAGTACTTCGACAGGGGGGAATTCACCG. Translated: CASTSTGGNSP. The CDR3 in its entirety is CASTSTGGNSPLFF. The chain is built from TRBV19 and TRBJ2-2; 9 nucleotides match TRBD1. The CDR3 is cut off 3 residues early in the read; its end comes from the germline J gene. This CDR3 has 14 residues. Germline-derived CDR1 and CDR2 are LNHDA and SQIVND (reference sequence).

With regard to this clone: From the germline J gene comes the end of the CDR3, since the read stops 3 residues before it. The chain combines TRBV20-1 with TRBJ1-5; TRBD1 matches 10 bases. This CDR3 is built from 15 residues. V shed 6 bases and J 4 bases; nucleotides not matched to a gene: 9. Germline loops: CDR1 DFQATT, CDR2 SNEGSKA (reference sequence). CDR3 residues: CSAGRQGAGNQPQHF. CDR3 DNA (partial): TGCAGTGCAGGGCGACAGGGGGCTGGGAATCAGCCC.

Comment on this clone: The CDR3 end falls 3 residues outside the read, so it is completed with the germline J gene. The J gene is TRBJ1-1, the V gene TRBV28, with 10 nucleotides matching TRBD1. With V trimmed by 5 bases and J by 5 bases, 8 bases remained unmatched. The length of the CDR3 is 15 residues. The germline V gene encodes CDR1 MDHEN and CDR2 SYDVKM. Partial CDR3 DNA: TGTGCCAGCAGTATGGGACAGGGGTTTCGTACTGAA. Its translation: CASSMGQGFRTE. In full, the CDR3 reads CASSMGQGFRTEAFF.

In the case of this clone: The CDR3 end lies 3 residues beyond the end of the read and is filled in from the germline J gene. V usage is TRBV29-1 and J usage is TRBJ2-3; TRBD2 matches at 7 bases. Trimming took 4 bases from V and 2 from J; bases not matched to a gene: 6. CDR1 SQVTM and CDR2 ANQGSEA come from the germline V gene. There are 14 residues in the CDR3. CDR3 DNA (partial): TGCAGCGTTGGCTTAGCGGGCTACACAGATACG. Translated, it gives CSVGLAGYTDT. The full-length CDR3 reads as CSVGLAGYTDTQYF.